Included here is one T cell receptor (beta chain) sequence, with context. Indicated treatment: 15 to 20 received Ad26.COV2.S at low or high dose, single or two shots; five or six received placebo; per-sample allocation not given. Samples came from day 63 after the first vaccine or placebo injection. The sample originates from a study of Ad26.COV2.S vaccination and SARS-CoV-2 variants. CDR3 size: 15 residues. V dropped 7 bases and J dropped 3; count of bases not matched to a gene: 10. Germline V gives CDR1 SEHNR, CDR2 FQNEAQ (reference sequence). The protocol was immunoSEQ multiplex PCR, while the TCRdb copy is restricted to in-frame clones and leaves out a portion. The sample lists roughly 390,000 clones, 88% occurring once.

The sequence derives from a person between 18 and 60 years old who received the Ad26.COV2.S COVID-19 vaccine or a placebo. The sequencing used peripheral blood, collected in a trial of Ad26.COV2.S vaccine versus placebo. V gene TRBV7-9 combines with J gene TRBJ2-5; the match to TRBD2 covers 8 bases. The CDR3 region is CASNTLAGNEETQYF. The CDR3 DNA follows: TGTGCCAGCAATACATTAGCGGGGAATGAAGAGACCCAGTACTTC.